This T cell receptor beta chain was captured in a study of cytomegalovirus exposure and HLA in healthy donors. Overall study findings and caveats: As a later analysis showed, several of the most significant clusters appeared to be linked to common viral pathogens. A later analysis linked a missense DCLRE1C variant to TCR beta V- and J-gene trimming. The HLA-A and HLA-B alleles of most subjects were reportedly predicted accurately from TCR beta sequences.

This CDR3 is 14 amino acids long. Germline V CDR1 and CDR2: KGHSH, LQKENI. The V end was cut by 3 bases, the J end by 1 base, with 7 bases between. The PCR had 60 Vbeta and 13 Jbeta primers. TCRdb keeps only in-frame clones here, not all; method: immunoSEQ multiplex PCR. The repertoire holds approximately 130,000 clones, with 60% to 75% as singletons. As concerns this clone: As yet, its antigen is unknown.

The donors (healthy individuals) were bone marrow donors. The V gene is TRBV18, the J gene TRBJ2-1, with D uncertain. The sample comprised PBMCs. This sequence originates from a middle-aged woman in good health and CMV-seropositive. The CDR3 spells CASSPSVSYNEQFF. In DNA form, the CDR3 reads TGTGCCAGCTCACCTTCGGTTTCCTACAATGAGCAGTTCTTC.